A selection of T cell receptor beta chains follows, all from one sample in a study of Ad26.COV2.S vaccination and SARS-CoV-2 variants. Sequencing used immunoSEQ multiplex PCR; TCRdb keeps in-frame clones, though not all of them. The sample includes about 350,000 clones, about 87% of them seen just once. The sample here was peripheral blood, taken in a trial of Ad26.COV2.S vaccine versus placebo. The receptors were gathered from a person between 18 and 65 years old who received the Ad26.COV2.S COVID-19 vaccine or a placebo. Each CDR3 is given without its conserved first and last residue. The D gene is left open where the match is weak.

V: TRBV19
D: .
CDR3: ASKQTKSPYT

V: TRBV27
D: .
CDR3: ASSEGVAYEQY

V: TRBV24-1
D: .
CDR3: ATSDLKQDPSTGELF

V: TRBV18
D: TRBD1
CDR3: ASSPPNTGGDNEKLF

V: TRBV5-5
D: TRBD1
CDR3: ASSFDRVNFYGYT

V: TRBV7-3
D: .
CDR3: ASSRQNTGELF

V: TRBV30
D: .
CDR3: AWSVGAYPSGELF

V: TRBV5-1
D: .
CDR3: ASLEWQSTDTQY

V: TRBV7-9
D: .
CDR3: ASSSPTGSYEQY

V: TRBV7-8
D: .
CDR3: ASSPQETQY

V: TRBV6-5
D: .
CDR3: AGSMTGNQPQH

V: TRBV7-9
D: .
CDR3: ASSLQGFPTEAF

V: TRBV30
D: TRBD1
CDR3: AWSPRTGRIWGETQY

V: TRBV5-1
D: .
CDR3: ASSTSRETRNEQY

V: TRBV11-2
D: .
CDR3: ASSLQGSGNTIY

V: TRBV2
D: TRBD1
CDR3: ASRAGGDGYGYT

V: TRBV30
D: .
CDR3: AWDTRARRSKNIQY

V: TRBV20-1
D: .
CDR3: SASFSGRTLGTEAF

V: TRBV24-1
D: TRBD2
CDR3: ATSGASGRSSTDTQY

V: TRBV11-3
D: .
CDR3: ASSLNSLSEQF

V: TRBV10-3
D: TRBD1
CDR3: AISEPGGTEAF

V: TRBV4-3
D: .
CDR3: ASSQDLSYTEAF

V: TRBV5-1
D: TRBD1
CDR3: ASSSGQGGPFEQY

V: TRBV18
D: .
CDR3: ASSPLRDNYGYT

V: TRBV29-1
D: .
CDR3: SVDGYS

V: TRBV6-2/TRBV6-3
D: .
CDR3: ASSYLDGRAYEQY

V: TRBV7-3
D: TRBD1
CDR3: ASSSSQGGYGYT

V: TRBV28
D: .
CDR3: ASSSWNREAF

V: TRBV4-3
D: TRBD2
CDR3: ASSPQVAGGETQY

V: TRBV7-2
D: TRBD1
CDR3: ASSQEDRSSLQY

V: TRBV6-4
D: TRBD1
CDR3: ASSDSRQGPGPQH

V: TRBV20-1
D: .
CDR3: SARKGQTQY

V: TRBV4-3
D: TRBD1
CDR3: ASSPNPTGGGRVYGYT

V: TRBV27
D: .
CDR3: ASSLRAAGNQPQH

V: TRBV9
D: .
CDR3: ASSVAVRQPAMPQY

V: TRBV27
D: .
CDR3: ASSNLPRGPYEQY

V: TRBV15
D: .
CDR3: ATSRVNRVGTQY

V: TRBV5-6
D: .
CDR3: ASSSYRESVHTDTIY

V: TRBV27
D: .
CDR3: ASSLSFPANSPLH

V: TRBV7-9
D: .
CDR3: ASNQWDTQY

V: TRBV30
D: TRBD1
CDR3: AWSSDRGLHYGYT

V: TRBV6-2/TRBV6-3
D: .
CDR3: ASSSIRGTNQPQH

V: TRBV6-5
D: .
CDR3: ATGGDNPDAGELF

V: TRBV21-1
D: .
CDR3: ASSEIPGLAYEQY

V: TRBV10-1
D: .
CDR3: ASSVTPSQF

V: TRBV15
D: .
CDR3: ATSRSGRERRTDTQY

V: TRBV6-1
D: .
CDR3: ASSEWTTNEKLF

V: TRBV29-1
D: .
CDR3: SAQGLSGYT

V: TRBV7-3
D: TRBD2
CDR3: ASSSVGGGGPIYSTDTQY

V: TRBV27
D: TRBD2
CDR3: ASSLRTSGPYNEQF

V: TRBV7-3
D: .
CDR3: ASSLVGAPLH

V: TRBV18
D: .
CDR3: ASSPRKGYFEQY

V: TRBV10-2
D: .
CDR3: ASSERQSYGYT

V: TRBV9
D: .
CDR3: ASSATLAERADTQY

V: TRBV5-1
D: .
CDR3: ASSLVGRDNSPLH

V: TRBV6-2/TRBV6-3
D: TRBD2
CDR3: ASSALLGAGGGNIQY

V: TRBV2
D: .
CDR3: ASGKVWYEQY

V: TRBV14
D: TRBD1
CDR3: ASSQPGQGPYEQY

V: TRBV6-1
D: .
CDR3: ASSEWEGGGYT